A single sample is the source of the 10 T cell receptor beta chains below, sequenced in a study of cytomegalovirus exposure and HLA in healthy donors. The PCR was carried out with 60 Vbeta primers and 13 Jbeta primers. Assay used: immunoSEQ multiplex PCR; TCRdb lists only in-frame clones, some missing. Among roughly 150,000 clones listed, more than 75% were seen once. What was sequenced was PBMCs. These TCRs come from a man aged 25 to 45 in good health and CMV-seronegative.

The chain joins TRBV9 to TRBJ2-7, with 7 bases that match TRBD2. Germline trimming cut 3 bases from V and 6 bases from J; bases unmatched to any gene: 6. Germline V gene sequence: CDR1 SGDLS, CDR2 YYNGEE. The CDR3 is 13 residues long. CDR3 in DNA: TGTGCCAGCAGCGGGAGACTAGCATCCGAGCAGTACTTC. Translating gives CASSGRLASEQYF. Together with reference TRBV9 and TRBJ2-7, the CDR3 gives the full variable domain: DSGVTQTPKHLITATGQRVTLRCSPRSGDLSVYWYQQSLDQGLQFLIQYYNGEERAKGNILERFSAQQFPDLHSELNLSSLELGDSALYFCASSGRLASEQYFGPGTRLTVT.

The chain combines TRBV19 with TRBJ2-1; perhaps TRBD1 as D (5 bases). Between the trimmed V and J ends, which lost 2 bases and 15 bases, there was a span of 14 bases. CDR3 length: 12 residues. Germline CDR1 LNHDA, CDR2 SQIVND (reference sequence). This CDR3 reads CASSILGQKLFF. The CDR3 DNA reads TGTGCCAGTAGTATACTGGGGCAAAAACTGTTCTTC.

The J gene is TRBJ2-2, the V gene TRBV10-2; 8 bases agree with TRBD2. Germline CDR1 is WSHSY and CDR2 is SAAADI. CDR3 length equals 14 residues. V shed 8 bases and J 5 bases; nucleotides not matched to a gene: 7. The CDR3 loop reads CASGPGLETGELFF. CDR3 nucleotides: TGCGCCAGCGGTCCGGGACTAGAAACCGGGGAGCTGTTTTTT.

V and J are TRBV10-3 and TRBJ2-1, with 9 bases matching TRBD1. V shed 4 bases, J shed 8 bases, and the junction held 9 bases outside the gene matches. This CDR3 has 15 amino acids. Germline V gene sequence: CDR1 ENHRY, CDR2 SYGVKD. CDR3 in DNA: TGTGCCATCAGTGGGGACAGGGCGCAAGCGGATGAGCAGTTCTTC. Amino acid sequence: CAISGDRAQADEQFF.

This chain uses TRBV6-1 with TRBJ2-1; 11 positions match TRBD2. The CDR3 is 14 residues long. V lost 6 bases to trimming and J lost 6 bases; unmatched junction nucleotides: 4. The germline gives CDR1 MNHNS, CDR2 SASEGT. CDR3 protein: CASRLAGGSNEQFF. The CDR3 DNA sequence: TGTGCCAGCAGGCTAGCGGGAGGTAGCAATGAGCAGTTCTTC.

The J gene is TRBJ1-2, the V gene TRBV6-5, with 8 bases matching TRBD1. V was pared by 0 bases and J by 7 bases, with 7 bases of the junction left unmatched. Germline-derived CDR1 and CDR2 are MNHEY and SVGAGI. The CDR3 totals 15 residues. CDR3 sequence: CASSYSLSGGFGYTF. In nucleotides, the CDR3 is TGTGCCAGCAGTTACTCGTTATCAGGGGGCTTTGGCTACACCTTC.

The chain combines TRBV5-1 with TRBJ2-1; D perhaps matches TRBD1 (6 bases). The germline V gene encodes CDR1 SGHRS and CDR2 YFSETQ. The CDR3 has 13 residues. V was clipped by 1 base and J by 11 bases, with 13 bases between them. This chain's CDR3 is CASSLIYGQQQFF. CDR3 sequence (DNA): TGCGCCAGCAGCTTGATTTACGGACAGCAGCAGTTCTTC.

V gene TRBV5-1 combines with J gene TRBJ2-5; 13 bases align to TRBD2. The DNA end lines up better with TRBJ2-7; the J call may be wrong. CDR3 length: 17 amino acids. Germline V lookup: CDR1 SGHRS, CDR2 YFSETQ. CDR3 bases: TGCGCCAGCAGCCTGGCTGGGACTAGCGGGGTAACCTACGAGCAGTACTTC. Its protein is CASSLAGTSGVTYEQYF.

The chain employs TRBV9 and TRBJ2-5, with TRBD2 matching over 8 bases. This CDR3 has 19 amino acids. V dropped 4 bases and J dropped 5; count of bases not matched to a gene: 22. Per germline, CDR1 SGDLS and CDR2 YYNGEE. The CDR3 region has the DNA TGTGCCAGCAGCCGCCAGCGGGAGAACTACAAAGGGGAGGGGGAGACCCAGTACTTC. Translated, it gives CASSRQRENYKGEGETQYF.

This chain links TRBV30 with TRBJ1-1; D may be TRBD1 (6 bases). Germline V gene lookup returns CDR1 GTSNPN and CDR2 SVGIG (reference sequence). This CDR3 is built from 12 residues. Trimming took off 5 bases at V and 1 base at J, with 8 bases between the two ends. The CDR3 here is CAWGQSNTEAFF. In nucleotides, the CDR3 is TGTGCCTGGGGACAGTCGAACACTGAAGCTTTCTTT.